The rows below give T cell receptor beta chains drawn from one sample of a study of blood T cell repertoires in COVID-19. This table comes from immunoSEQ multiplex PCR, and its TCRdb copy is limited to in-frame clones, with some not included. The sample yields 80,000 or so clones, 65% to 90% seen once. The specimen was peripheral blood. The receptors originated from a man older than 75 with acute or convalescent COVID-19. Each CDR3 is given with its conserved first and last residue. Only some rows state a clone size, as once, few, many or a class for expanded clones.

abundance: NA; v_gene: TRBV6-5; CDR3aa: CASSYSGTGREKLFF
abundance: NA; v_gene: TRBV10-3; CDR3aa: CAISVEGYNEQFF
abundance: NA; v_gene: TRBV29-1; CDR3aa: CSVVGGGLGTEAFF
abundance: NA; v_gene: TRBV11-3; CDR3aa: CASSPPGQLYTEAFF
abundance: NA; v_gene: TRBV7-8; CDR3aa: CASSLAGEVGYGYTF
abundance: NA; v_gene: TRBV11-1; CDR3aa: CASSRNTEAFF
abundance: NA; v_gene: TRBV12-3/TRBV12-4; CDR3aa: CASSTGSGYTF
abundance: NA; v_gene: TRBV4-1; CDR3aa: CASSQPTGPTGELFF
abundance: NA; v_gene: TRBV19; CDR3aa: CASSTTTGNTGELFF
abundance: NA; v_gene: TRBV18; CDR3aa: CASSPSGQGGNTIYF
abundance: NA; v_gene: TRBV7-3; CDR3aa: CASSRRQTLGDTQYF
abundance: NA; v_gene: TRBV5-1; CDR3aa: CASSRDSTGQPQHF
abundance: NA; v_gene: TRBV7-9; CDR3aa: CASSLGQGELNEQYF
abundance: NA; v_gene: TRBV11-2; CDR3aa: CASSLAVGQGRTGELFF
abundance: NA; v_gene: TRBV6-6; CDR3aa: CASSYSTGLGEQYF
abundance: NA; v_gene: TRBV19; CDR3aa: CASSSQQGGNTEAFF
abundance: NA; v_gene: TRBV19; CDR3aa: CASSSGTHGGYTF
abundance: NA; v_gene: TRBV11-2; CDR3aa: CASSLSLGGTEAFF
abundance: few; v_gene: TRBV7-3; CDR3aa: CASSPTSSDTQYF
abundance: NA; v_gene: TRBV7-9; CDR3aa: CASSFFQGEAFF
abundance: NA; v_gene: TRBV5-4; CDR3aa: CASSDPRFRETQYF
abundance: NA; v_gene: TRBV2; CDR3aa: CASSETTGFPSYEQYF
abundance: few; v_gene: TRBV19; CDR3aa: CASSIGQRYGYTF
abundance: once; v_gene: TRBV30; CDR3aa: CAWSTHRGPSMNTEAFF
abundance: NA; v_gene: TRBV9; CDR3aa: CASNEGSSYNEQFF
abundance: NA; v_gene: TRBV18; CDR3aa: CASLGTDEQYF
abundance: NA; v_gene: TRBV3-1/TRBV3-2; CDR3aa: CPSSQPPSGNHDYEQYF
abundance: NA; v_gene: TRBV7-2; CDR3aa: CASSLGTSLQETQYF
abundance: NA; v_gene: TRBV19; CDR3aa: CASRLAGTGELFF
abundance: NA; v_gene: TRBV2; CDR3aa: CANGQGHYGYTF
abundance: NA; v_gene: TRBV5-1; CDR3aa: CASSLDRGDTQYF